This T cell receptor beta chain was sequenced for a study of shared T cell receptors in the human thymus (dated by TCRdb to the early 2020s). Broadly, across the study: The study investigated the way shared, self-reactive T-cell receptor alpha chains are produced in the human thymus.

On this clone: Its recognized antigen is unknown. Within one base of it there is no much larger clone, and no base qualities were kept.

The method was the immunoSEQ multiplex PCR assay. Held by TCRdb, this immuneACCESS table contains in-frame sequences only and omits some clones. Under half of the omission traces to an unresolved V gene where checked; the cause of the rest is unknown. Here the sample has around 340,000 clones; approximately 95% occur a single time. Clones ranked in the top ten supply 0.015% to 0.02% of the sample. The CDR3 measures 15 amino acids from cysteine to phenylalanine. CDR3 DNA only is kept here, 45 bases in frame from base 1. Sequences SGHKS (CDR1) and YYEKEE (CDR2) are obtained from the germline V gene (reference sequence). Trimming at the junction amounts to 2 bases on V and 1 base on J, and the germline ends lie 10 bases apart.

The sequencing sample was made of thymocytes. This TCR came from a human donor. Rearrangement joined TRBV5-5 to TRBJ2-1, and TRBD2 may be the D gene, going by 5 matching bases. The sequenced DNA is TGTGCCAGCAGCTTCGGAGCGGATTCCTACAATGAGCAGTTCTTC. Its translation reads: CASSFGADSYNEQFF.